This TCR beta chain derives from a study of Tregs in tolerant kidney transplant recipients. The J segment lost 4 bases and the V segment lost 3 bases, leaving 4 bases of the junction unmatched. The CDR3 is 16 residues long. Germline values: CDR1 SGHDT, CDR2 YYEEEE. Data came from immunoSEQ multiplex PCR; TCRdb stores just in-frame clones and leaves some out. The sample carries around 70,000 clones, roughly 92% recorded once. The sample consisted of CD8+ T cells from blood, taken before the transplant. This sequence joins TRBV5-6 and TRBJ2-3; 14 bases match TRBD2. The sequence derives from a human donor who received a combined kidney and bone marrow transplant. Here the CDR3 reads CASSSTSGRDPDTQYF. DNA for the CDR3: TGTGCCAGCAGCTCGACTAGCGGGAGGGACCCAGATACGCAGTATTTT.